The rows below give T cell receptor beta chains drawn from one sample of a study of blood T cell repertoires in COVID-19. The assay was immunoSEQ multiplex PCR, and TCRdb's table has in-frame clones only and misses some. Of about 68,000 clones listed, roughly 85% are singletons. The sequenced material came from peripheral blood. The receptor set was obtained from a man aged 50 to 60 with acute or convalescent COVID-19. CDR3s include the opening cysteine and the closing phenylalanine or tryptophan. The D gene is left open where the match is weak. Clone size is shown for a subset of rows, as once, few, many or a class of expanded clone.

D gene: .; J gene: TRBJ2-5; clone size: few; V gene: TRBV28; CDR3 DNA: TGTGCCAGTCCACCTCGCCTCTCGCGGAGACAAGAGACCCAGTACTTC; CDR3 protein: CASPPRLSRRQETQYF
D gene: TRBD2; J gene: TRBJ2-3; clone size: .; V gene: TRBV7-2; CDR3 DNA: TGTGCCAGCAGCTTAGGGGCGGGGGACTCAGATACGCAGTATTTT; CDR3 protein: CASSLGAGDSDTQYF
D gene: .; J gene: TRBJ1-2; clone size: .; V gene: TRBV19; CDR3 DNA: TGTGCCAGTAGTGGATCGGGACTTAGGAACTATGGCTACACCTTC; CDR3 protein: CASSGSGLRNYGYTF
D gene: TRBD1; J gene: TRBJ2-7; clone size: .; V gene: TRBV27; CDR3 DNA: TGTGCCAGCAGTTTCGGGACAGGGGTTTTCTACGAGCAGTACTTC; CDR3 protein: CASSFGTGVFYEQYF
D gene: .; J gene: TRBJ1-1; clone size: once; V gene: TRBV27; CDR3 DNA: TGTGCCAGCAGTCCCCCCCGGACAGCACCGAACACTGAAGCTTTCTTT; CDR3 protein: CASSPPRTAPNTEAFF
D gene: TRBD2; J gene: TRBJ2-3; clone size: .; V gene: TRBV3-1/TRBV3-2; CDR3 DNA: TGTGCCAGCAGCCAAGATTCAGCGGGGGTAGCAGATACGCAGTATTTT; CDR3 protein: CASSQDSAGVADTQYF
D gene: TRBD1; J gene: TRBJ1-3; clone size: .; V gene: TRBV5-1; CDR3 DNA: TGCGCCAGCAGCTTGACAGGGGGTATTTCTGGAAACACCATATATTTT; CDR3 protein: CASSLTGGISGNTIYF
D gene: TRBD2; J gene: TRBJ2-1; clone size: .; V gene: TRBV2; CDR3 DNA: TGTGCCAGCAGATATAGACTAGCGGGGGGGCCCAATGAGCAGTTCTTC; CDR3 protein: CASRYRLAGGPNEQFF
D gene: TRBD1; J gene: TRBJ2-2; clone size: .; V gene: TRBV14; CDR3 DNA: TGTGCCAGCAGCCAAGATAGCGTGGGGACAGGGCGTATCGGGGAGCTGTTTTTT; CDR3 protein: CASSQDSVGTGRIGELFF
D gene: .; J gene: TRBJ1-3; clone size: .; V gene: TRBV2; CDR3 DNA: TGTGCCAGCAGTGACCGTCGGTACCCCGATCCTCTGTACGGAAACACCATATATTTT; CDR3 protein: CASSDRRYPDPLYGNTIYF
D gene: TRBD1; J gene: TRBJ2-7; clone size: .; V gene: TRBV20-1; CDR3 DNA: TGCAGTGCTAGTACAGGGGGCAGAGGTTACGAGCAGTACTTC; CDR3 protein: CSASTGGRGYEQYF
D gene: .; J gene: TRBJ1-1; clone size: .; V gene: TRBV29-1; CDR3 DNA: TGCAGCGCCCAGGCGGGGGAGGGTGAAGCTTTCTTT; CDR3 protein: CSAQAGEGEAFF
D gene: .; J gene: TRBJ2-2; clone size: .; V gene: TRBV18; CDR3 DNA: TGTGCCAGCTCAATCCAGGCCGGGGAGCTGTTTTTT; CDR3 protein: CASSIQAGELFF
D gene: .; J gene: TRBJ2-7; clone size: .; V gene: TRBV29-1; CDR3 DNA: TGCAGCGTTGGGGAAAAACAGGGCAAGTCCTACGAGCAGTACTTC; CDR3 protein: CSVGEKQGKSYEQYF
D gene: .; J gene: TRBJ2-1; clone size: few; V gene: TRBV3-1/TRBV3-2; CDR3 DNA: TGTGCCAGCAGCCTATCTGGACTCTACAATGAGCAGTTCTTC; CDR3 protein: CASSLSGLYNEQFF
D gene: .; J gene: TRBJ1-1; clone size: once; V gene: TRBV27; CDR3 DNA: TGTGCCAGCTGGGACTGGAGGTGGGGCACTGAAGCTTTCTTT; CDR3 protein: CASWDWRWGTEAFF
D gene: TRBD1; J gene: TRBJ2-1; clone size: once; V gene: TRBV19; CDR3 DNA: TGTGCCAGCACGAACAGGGGAAATGAGCAGTTCTTC; CDR3 protein: CASTNRGNEQFF
D gene: .; J gene: TRBJ2-3; clone size: .; V gene: TRBV5-1; CDR3 DNA: TGCGCCAGCAGCCCGGCCCCCACCAGCGGTCCTAGCACAGATACGCAGTATTTT; CDR3 protein: CASSPAPTSGPSTDTQYF
D gene: .; J gene: TRBJ1-1; clone size: .; V gene: TRBV14; CDR3 DNA: TGTGCCAGCAGCCTGAACAGGGACACTGAAGCTTTCTTT; CDR3 protein: CASSLNRDTEAFF
D gene: .; J gene: TRBJ2-7; clone size: .; V gene: TRBV29-1; CDR3 DNA: TGCAGCGTCGACACTTCCTACGAGCAGTACTTC; CDR3 protein: CSVDTSYEQYF
D gene: TRBD1; J gene: TRBJ1-2; clone size: .; V gene: TRBV19; CDR3 DNA: TGTGCCAGTAGTACCGACAGGGGGAATTACTATGGCTACACCTTC; CDR3 protein: CASSTDRGNYYGYTF
D gene: TRBD1; J gene: TRBJ1-3; clone size: .; V gene: TRBV19; CDR3 DNA: TGTGCCAGTAGTCCATCGGACAGGTGGATAAGGAACACCATATATTTT; CDR3 protein: CASSPSDRWIRNTIYF
D gene: TRBD1; J gene: TRBJ2-1; clone size: once; V gene: TRBV11-2; CDR3 DNA: TGTGCCAGCAGCCCCGACAGGGGGTCCTACAATGAGCAGTTCTTC; CDR3 protein: CASSPDRGSYNEQFF
D gene: .; J gene: TRBJ1-2; clone size: .; V gene: TRBV5-1; CDR3 DNA: TGCGCCAGCAGGACGGACACCATTTATGGCTACACCTTC; CDR3 protein: CASRTDTIYGYTF
D gene: TRBD2; J gene: TRBJ2-5; clone size: .; V gene: TRBV7-9; CDR3 DNA: TGTGCCAGCAGCCAAGGGACTAGCGGGGGACCTTACCAAGAGACCCAGTACTTC; CDR3 protein: CASSQGTSGGPYQETQYF
D gene: .; J gene: TRBJ2-2; clone size: once; V gene: TRBV7-3; CDR3 DNA: TGTGCCAGCAGCTTCGGAACCGGGATCCCCGGGGAGCTGTTTTTT; CDR3 protein: CASSFGTGIPGELFF
D gene: TRBD2; J gene: TRBJ2-3; clone size: once; V gene: TRBV19; CDR3 DNA: TGTGCCAGTAGTAGGGGGACTAGCGGGGGCACAGATACGCAGTATTTT; CDR3 protein: CASSRGTSGGTDTQYF
D gene: TRBD2; J gene: TRBJ2-1; clone size: .; V gene: TRBV30; CDR3 DNA: TGTGCCTGGAGTGTATACCCCTCCGGGGGGGCGGGATACAATGAGCAGTTCTTC; CDR3 protein: CAWSVYPSGGAGYNEQFF
D gene: .; J gene: TRBJ1-1; clone size: .; V gene: TRBV6-5; CDR3 DNA: TGTGCCAGCAACCTCGGTTGGAACACTGAAGCTTTCTTT; CDR3 protein: CASNLGWNTEAFF
D gene: .; J gene: TRBJ2-2; clone size: .; V gene: TRBV7-8; CDR3 DNA: TGTGCCAGCAGCTTATCGTCCAGGGGGAACACCGGGGAGCTGTTTTTT; CDR3 protein: CASSLSSRGNTGELFF
D gene: .; J gene: TRBJ1-4; clone size: .; V gene: TRBV4-1; CDR3 DNA: TGCGCCAGCAGCCAGCTCTCAGGGTTCGATAATGAAAAACTGTTTTTT; CDR3 protein: CASSQLSGFDNEKLFF
D gene: .; J gene: TRBJ1-5; clone size: .; V gene: TRBV5-5; CDR3 DNA: TGTGCCAGCAGCTTAAATAGTCAGCCCCAGCATTTT; CDR3 protein: CASSLNSQPQHF
D gene: .; J gene: TRBJ2-1; clone size: .; V gene: TRBV11-2; CDR3 DNA: TGTGCCAGCAGCTCGGTTGAGCAGTTCTTC; CDR3 protein: CASSSVEQFF
D gene: .; J gene: TRBJ2-1; clone size: .; V gene: TRBV5-1; CDR3 DNA: TGCGCCAGCAGCGAGGGCGGGTCTCGGGATGAGCAGTTCTTC; CDR3 protein: CASSEGGSRDEQFF
D gene: TRBD1; J gene: TRBJ2-5; clone size: .; V gene: TRBV27; CDR3 DNA: TGTGCCAGCAGCCAGGGACAGGGGGGTTTCGAGACCCAGTACTTC; CDR3 protein: CASSQGQGGFETQYF
D gene: TRBD1; J gene: TRBJ2-7; clone size: .; V gene: TRBV10-1; CDR3 DNA: TGCGCCAGCAGTATGGGACAGGGGGCCGTAAACGAGCAGTACTTC; CDR3 protein: CASSMGQGAVNEQYF
D gene: .; J gene: TRBJ2-3; clone size: .; V gene: TRBV14; CDR3 DNA: TGTGCCAGCAGCCAAGGTCAGGCCACAGATACGCAGTATTTT; CDR3 protein: CASSQGQATDTQYF
D gene: TRBD1; J gene: TRBJ2-5; clone size: .; V gene: TRBV3-1/TRBV3-2; CDR3 DNA: TGTGCCAGCAGCCAAGTTTCCATTGGGACAGAAGAGACCCAGTACTTC; CDR3 protein: CASSQVSIGTEETQYF
D gene: TRBD1; J gene: TRBJ1-2; clone size: .; V gene: TRBV18; CDR3 DNA: TGTGCCAGCTCACAGGGACAGGGGATTAACTATGGCTACACCTTC; CDR3 protein: CASSQGQGINYGYTF
D gene: TRBD1; J gene: TRBJ1-1; clone size: .; V gene: TRBV7-8; CDR3 DNA: TGTGCCAGCAGCTCCGAAGCCGGGACAGTTAACACTGAAGCTTTCTTT; CDR3 protein: CASSSEAGTVNTEAFF
D gene: .; J gene: TRBJ1-1; clone size: few; V gene: TRBV21-1; CDR3 DNA: TGTGCCAGCAAGCACTGGGGACAGGGGGATACTGAAGCTTTCTTT; CDR3 protein: CASKHWGQGDTEAFF
D gene: .; J gene: TRBJ2-5; clone size: .; V gene: TRBV2; CDR3 DNA: TGTGCCAGCCGACAGAACCAAGAGACCCAGTACTTC; CDR3 protein: CASRQNQETQYF
D gene: TRBD1; J gene: TRBJ1-6; clone size: .; V gene: TRBV5-4; CDR3 DNA: TGTGCCAGCAGCGCCCGGACAGGTCATAATTCACCCCTCCACTTT; CDR3 protein: CASSARTGHNSPLHF
D gene: .; J gene: TRBJ1-1; clone size: .; V gene: TRBV4-1; CDR3 DNA: TGCGCCAGCAGGGCAACAGGGTTGGCGAACACTGAAGCTTTCTTT; CDR3 protein: CASRATGLANTEAFF
D gene: TRBD1; J gene: TRBJ2-5; clone size: .; V gene: TRBV25-1; CDR3 DNA: TGTGCCAGCAGTATAGAGGGGGCCGGAGAGACCCAGTACTTC; CDR3 protein: CASSIEGAGETQYF
D gene: .; J gene: TRBJ1-2; clone size: .; V gene: TRBV9; CDR3 DNA: TGTGCCAGCACCAGGACGGTGGGAGCGATATCCTATGGCTACACCTTC; CDR3 protein: CASTRTVGAISYGYTF
D gene: .; J gene: TRBJ1-1; clone size: .; V gene: TRBV5-1; CDR3 DNA: TGCGCCAGCAGCCCCCGGGACTTGAACACTGAAGCTTTCTTT; CDR3 protein: CASSPRDLNTEAFF